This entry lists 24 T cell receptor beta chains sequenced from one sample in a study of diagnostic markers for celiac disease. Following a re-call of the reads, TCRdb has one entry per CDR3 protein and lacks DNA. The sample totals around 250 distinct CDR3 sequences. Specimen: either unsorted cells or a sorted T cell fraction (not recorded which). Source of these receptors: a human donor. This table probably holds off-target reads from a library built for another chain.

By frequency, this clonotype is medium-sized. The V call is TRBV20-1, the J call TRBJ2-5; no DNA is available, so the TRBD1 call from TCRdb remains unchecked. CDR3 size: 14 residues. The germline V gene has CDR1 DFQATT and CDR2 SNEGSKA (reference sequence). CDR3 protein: CSALGAGQQETQYF.

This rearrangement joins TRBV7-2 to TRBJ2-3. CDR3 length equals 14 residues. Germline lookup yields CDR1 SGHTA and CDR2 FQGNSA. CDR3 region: CASSLSASTDTQYF. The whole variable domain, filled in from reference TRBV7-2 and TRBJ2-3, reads GAGVSQSPSNKVTEKGKDVELRCDPISGHTALYWYRQSLGQGLEFLIYFQGNSAPDKSGLPSDRFSAERTGGSVSTLTIQRTQQEDSAVYLCASSLSASTDTQYFGPGTRLTVL.

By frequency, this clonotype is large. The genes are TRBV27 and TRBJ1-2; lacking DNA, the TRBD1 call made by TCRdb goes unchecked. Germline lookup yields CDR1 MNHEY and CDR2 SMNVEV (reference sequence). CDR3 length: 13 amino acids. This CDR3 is CASSLGRGYGYTF.

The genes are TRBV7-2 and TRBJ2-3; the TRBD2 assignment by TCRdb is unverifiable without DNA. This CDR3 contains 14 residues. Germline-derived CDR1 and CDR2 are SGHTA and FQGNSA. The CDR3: CASSLGGSADTQYF.

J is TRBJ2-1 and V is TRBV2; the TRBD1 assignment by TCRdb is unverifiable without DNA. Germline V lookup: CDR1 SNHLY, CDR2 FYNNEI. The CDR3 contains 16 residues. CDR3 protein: CASSERGAGGNNEQFF.

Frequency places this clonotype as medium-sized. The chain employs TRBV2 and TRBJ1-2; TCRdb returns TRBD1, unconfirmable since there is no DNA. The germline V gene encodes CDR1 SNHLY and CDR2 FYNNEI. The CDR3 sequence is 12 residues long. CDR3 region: CASSDQGYGYTF.

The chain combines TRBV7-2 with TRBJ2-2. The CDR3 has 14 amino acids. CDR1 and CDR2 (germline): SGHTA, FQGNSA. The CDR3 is CASSKGGNTGELFF.

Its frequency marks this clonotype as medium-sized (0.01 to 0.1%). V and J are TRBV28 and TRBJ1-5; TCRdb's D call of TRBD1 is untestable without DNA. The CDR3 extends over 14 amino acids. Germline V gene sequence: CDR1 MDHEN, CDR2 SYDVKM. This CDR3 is CATATVYSNQPQHF. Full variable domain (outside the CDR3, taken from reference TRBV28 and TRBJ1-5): DVKVTQSSRYLVKRTGEKVFLECVQDMDHENMFWYRQDPGLGLRLIYFSYDVKMKEKGDIPEGYSVSREKKERFSLILESASTNQTSMYLCATATVYSNQPQHFGDGTRLSIL.

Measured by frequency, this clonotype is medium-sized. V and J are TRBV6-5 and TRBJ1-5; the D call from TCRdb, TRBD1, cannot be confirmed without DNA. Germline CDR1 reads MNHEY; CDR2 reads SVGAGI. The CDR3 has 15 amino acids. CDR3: CASSYRGPGNQPQHF.

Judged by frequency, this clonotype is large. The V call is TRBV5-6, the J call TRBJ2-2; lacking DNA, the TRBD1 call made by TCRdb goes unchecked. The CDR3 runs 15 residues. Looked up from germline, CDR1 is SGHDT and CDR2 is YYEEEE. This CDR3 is CASSPNQGVNGELFF.

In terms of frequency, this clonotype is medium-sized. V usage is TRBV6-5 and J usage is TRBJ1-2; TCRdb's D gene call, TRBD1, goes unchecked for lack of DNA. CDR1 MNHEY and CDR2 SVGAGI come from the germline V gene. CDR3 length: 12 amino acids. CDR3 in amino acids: CASSYYRGGYTF.

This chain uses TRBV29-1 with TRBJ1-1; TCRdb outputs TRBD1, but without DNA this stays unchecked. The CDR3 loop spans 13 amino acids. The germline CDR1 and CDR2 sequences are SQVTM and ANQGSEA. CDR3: CSVVARTAAEAFF.

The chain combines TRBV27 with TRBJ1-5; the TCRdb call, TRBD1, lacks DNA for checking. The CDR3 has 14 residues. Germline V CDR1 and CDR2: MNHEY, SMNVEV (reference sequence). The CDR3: CAPKCARGNQPQHF.

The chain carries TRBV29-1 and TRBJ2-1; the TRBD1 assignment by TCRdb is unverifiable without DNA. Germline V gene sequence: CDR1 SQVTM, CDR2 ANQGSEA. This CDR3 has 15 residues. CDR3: CSVNYRAGSYNEQFF.

CDR3 loop: CASSSSGAYNEQFF. The rearrangement joins TRBV5-1 to TRBJ2-1; TCRdb's assignment of TRBD2 cannot be checked, as there is no DNA. Per germline, CDR1 SGHRS and CDR2 YFSETQ. This CDR3 contains 14 residues.

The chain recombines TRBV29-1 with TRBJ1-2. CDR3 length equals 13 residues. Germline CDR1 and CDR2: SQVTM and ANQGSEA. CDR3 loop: CSSEIQSNYGYTF.

The CDR3 loop is CASSLYRVEKLFF. V is TRBV5-4 and J is TRBJ1-4. The CDR3 is 13 amino acids. Germline loops: CDR1 SGHNT, CDR2 YYREEE (reference sequence).

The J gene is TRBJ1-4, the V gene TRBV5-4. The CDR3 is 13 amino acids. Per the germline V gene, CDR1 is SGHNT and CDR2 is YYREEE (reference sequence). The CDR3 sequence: CASSLYRGEKLFF.

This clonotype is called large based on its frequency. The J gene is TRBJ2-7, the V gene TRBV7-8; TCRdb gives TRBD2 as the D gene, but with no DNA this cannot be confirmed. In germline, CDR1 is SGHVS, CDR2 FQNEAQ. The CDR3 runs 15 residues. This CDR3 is CASSFTSGRINEQYF.

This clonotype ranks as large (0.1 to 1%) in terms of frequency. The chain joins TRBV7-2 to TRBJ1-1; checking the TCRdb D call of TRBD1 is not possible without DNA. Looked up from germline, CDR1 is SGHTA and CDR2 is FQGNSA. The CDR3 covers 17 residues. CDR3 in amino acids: CASSLVGVAPMNTEAFF.

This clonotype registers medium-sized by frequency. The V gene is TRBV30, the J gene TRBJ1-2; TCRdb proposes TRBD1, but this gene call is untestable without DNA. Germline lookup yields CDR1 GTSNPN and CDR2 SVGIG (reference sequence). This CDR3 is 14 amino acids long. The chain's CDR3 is CAWEIGTGRNGYTF. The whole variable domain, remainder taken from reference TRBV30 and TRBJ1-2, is SQTIHQWPATLVQPVGSPLSLECTVEGTSNPNLYWYRQAAGRGLQLLFYSVGIGQISSEVPQNLSASRPQDRQFILSSKKLLLSDSGFYLCAWEIGTGRNGYTFGSGTRLTVV.

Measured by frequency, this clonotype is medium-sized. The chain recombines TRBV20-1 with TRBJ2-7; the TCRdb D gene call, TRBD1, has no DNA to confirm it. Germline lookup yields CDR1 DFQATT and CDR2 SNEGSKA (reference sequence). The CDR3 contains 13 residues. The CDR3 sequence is CSATDRPSYEQYF.

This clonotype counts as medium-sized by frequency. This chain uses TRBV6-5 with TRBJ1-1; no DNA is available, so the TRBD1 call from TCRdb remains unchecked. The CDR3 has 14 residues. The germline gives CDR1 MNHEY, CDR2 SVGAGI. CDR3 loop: CASSLRAGNTEAFF.

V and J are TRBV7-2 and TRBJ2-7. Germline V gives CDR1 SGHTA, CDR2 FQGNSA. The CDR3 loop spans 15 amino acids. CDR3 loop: CASSLRSEKSYEQYF.